This TCR beta chain came from a study of blood T cell repertoires in COVID-19. Across the whole study: Spain, Italy and the United States supplied samples that represented acute and convalescent COVID-19. T cells, B-cell-depleted T cells, or PBMCs provided the cDNA or gDNA that served as material.

Germline V CDR1 and CDR2: MNHEY, SVGAGI. Trimming stripped 7 bases from V and 0 bases from J, with 10 bases between. The CDR3 has 15 amino acids. Authors' methods: Reference gene primers were amplified, and this amplification served to estimate nucleated cell counts. Sequencing was performed with immunoSEQ multiplex PCR; in TCRdb, only in-frame clones are kept and a portion is missing. V and J calls and clone size are those listed in that table; D and trimming were worked out from the DNA. Of about 360,000 clones in the sample, roughly 80% were seen once. The sequence derives from a human donor with acute or convalescent COVID-19. The donor label of this sample is uncertain. Sequenced sample: peripheral blood. The V call is TRBV6-5, the J call TRBJ2-6, with a weak D call TRBD1 (5 bases). The CDR3 is CASTRQSSGANVLTF. DNA of the CDR3: TGTGCCAGCACCCGACAGAGCTCTGGGGCCAACGTCCTGACTTTC.